Below, 27 T cell receptor delta chains from the same sample are listed, as sequenced in a study of gamma-delta chains in newborns, infants, children. TCRdb reran clone calling via CATT on the reads. The profile shows some 3,500 delta-chain clones, roughly 1.4% of them singletons. Sequencing was done on a sample of blood. The receptors here all came from a child who was a newborn, infant or young child, either healthy, febrile or measles-vaccinated (not recorded which).

This clone has a handful of counts. A junction end diverges from the germline sequence, so it may reflect a read error. Other DNA sequences in this sample translate to the same CDR3. This rearrangement joins TRDV2 to TRDJ3, with 7 positions matching TRDD3. The germline gives CDR1 GEAIGNYY, CDR2 EKD. This CDR3 has 20 residues. The CDR3 protein is CACDTVLGDKSSWDTRQMFF. The CDR3, as DNA: TGTGCCTGTGACACCGTACTAGGGGATAAAAGCTCCTGGGACACCCGACAAATGTTTTTC.

This clone was recorded a few times. It differs at one base from a far larger clone, so likely a read error. Other DNA sequences within the sample encode an identical CDR3. The J gene is TRDJ3, the V gene TRDV2; 7 positions agree with TRDD3. Germline values: CDR1 GEAIGNYY, CDR2 EKD. CDR3 length: 17 amino acids. CDR3 nucleotides: TGTGCCTGTGACACCCCCGGGGGATCCTGGGACACCCGACAGATGTTTTTT. Translation: CACDTPGGSWDTRQMFF.

With regard to this clone: TCRdb attributes to this sequence the protein of a much larger clone, which differs from the DNA translation at residue 4; a read error is likely, and the protein displayed is translated from the DNA. V gene TRDV2 combines with J gene TRDJ2; 11 positions match TRDD3. CDR3 length equals 16 residues. V shed 4 bases, J shed 0 bases, and the junction held 3 bases outside the gene matches. Per the germline V gene, CDR1 is GEAIGNYY and CDR2 is EKD. The chain's CDR3 is CACETLGDTLTAQLFF. The DNA for the CDR3 is TGTGCCTGTGAAACACTGGGGGATACTTTGACAGCACAACTCTTCTTT.

There are a few counts of this clone. This probably arose from a read error, given a far larger clone one base away. The CDR3 nucleotides are TGTGCCTGTGACACGATCGACTGGGGGGATACGTCAAGCTCCTGGGACGCCCGACAGATGTTTTTC. Encoded protein: CACDTIDWGDTSSSWDARQMFF. The rearrangement links TRDV2 to TRDJ3, with 10 nucleotides matching TRDD3. Germline CDR1 reads GEAIGNYY; CDR2 reads EKD. This CDR3 region has 22 residues.

Worth noting for this clone: It differs at one base from a far larger clone, so likely a read error. The same CDR3 is also encoded by other DNA sequences in this sample. The chain links TRDV2 to TRDJ3; TRDD3 matches 11 bases. CDR3 size: 17 residues. Germline values: CDR1 GEAIGNYY, CDR2 EKD. CDR3 residues: CACESLGDTWDTRQMFF. The CDR3 DNA follows: TGTGCCTGTGAATCTCTGGGGGATACCTGGGACACCCGACAGATGTTCTTC.

This clone was seen a handful of times. This DNA's translation differs at residue 16 from TCRdb's protein, which comes from a much larger clone; a read error is likely, and the protein shown is translated from the DNA. The rearrangement uses TRDV2 and TRDJ3; TRDD3 matches at 8 bases. CDR3 length equals 18 residues. Germline assignment: CDR1 GEAIGNYY and CDR2 EKD. The CDR3 protein is CACDTVGDTSWDTRQVFF. The DNA of the CDR3 is TGTGCCTGTGACACTGTAGGGGATACCTCCTGGGACACCCGACAGGTGTTTTTC.

In its sample, this clone was seen a few times. This is likely an artifact of a read error, given a far larger clone one base away. Within the sample, other DNA sequences also encode this same CDR3. The chain combines TRDV2 with TRDJ3; D is perhaps TRDD3 (5 bases). Germline CDR1 reads GEAIGNYY; CDR2 reads EKD. The CDR3 is 17 amino acids. The CDR3 DNA reads as TGTGCCTGTGACCGGGGAAAAAGCTCCTGGGACACCCGACAGATGTTCTTC. Its translation: CACDRGKSSWDTRQMFF.

This clone was recorded a few times. A junction boundary mismatches the germline segment, possibly from a read error. The chain uses TRDV2 and TRDJ3, with 13 nucleotides matching TRDD3. The CDR3 has 22 amino acids. Germline loops: CDR1 GEAIGNYY, CDR2 EKD. The CDR3: CACEKVLGDTRELSWETRQMFF. The CDR3 DNA reads as TGTGCCTGTGAAAAAGTACTGGGGGATACGCGGGAACTCTCCTGGGAAACCCGACAGATGTTTTTC.

This clone was counted a few times. A far larger clone is one nucleotide away, so this likely arose from a read error. The same CDR3 is also encoded by other DNA sequences in this sample. This chain joins TRDV2 and TRDJ3, with 10 bases matching TRDD3. The CDR3 is 20 amino acids. CDR1 and CDR2 (germline): GEAIGNYY, EKD. Trimming took 0 bases from V and 1 from J; bases not matched to a gene: 8. Here the CDR3 reads CACDTVGWGIGSWDTRQMFF. CDR3 coding DNA: TGTGCCTGTGACACCGTGGGCTGGGGGATAGGGTCCTGGGACACCCGACAGATGTTTTTC.

There are a few counts of this clone. With a far larger clone one base away, a read error is the likely cause. Different DNA sequences within this sample yield the same CDR3. This chain links TRDV2 with TRDJ2; 9 bases match TRDD3. Germline V lookup: CDR1 GEAIGNYY, CDR2 EKD. The CDR3 contains 16 residues. The CDR3 loop is CACDTVGDTLTAQLFF. CDR3 nucleotides: TGTGCTTGTGACACCGTGGGGGATACTTTGACAGCACAACTCTTCTTT.

The sample holds a few counts of this clone. A single base is all that separates this from a far larger clone, so a read error is likely. This CDR3 is also generated by other DNA sequences in the sample. The J gene is TRDJ1, the V gene TRDV2, with TRDD3 identical over 13 bases. Germline V gives CDR1 GEAIGNYY, CDR2 EKD. CDR3 size: 16 residues. The CDR3 sequence is CACDILGDTHTDKLIF. The DNA for the CDR3 is TGTGCCTGTGATATACTGGGGGATACGCACACTGATAAACTCATCTTT.

This clone was seen more than once but under ten times. A read error likely explains why the TCRdb protein, taken from a much larger clone, differs from this DNA's translation at residue 3; the protein shown is translated from the DNA. The V call is TRDV2, the J call TRDJ3; 8 bases are a match to TRDD3. Germline V gene data show CDR1 as GEAIGNYY and CDR2 as EKD. This CDR3 contains 17 residues. CDR3 amino acids: CARDSTGGSWDTRQMFF. The CDR3 DNA reads as TGTGCCCGTGACAGTACTGGGGGCTCCTGGGACACCCGACAGATGTTTTTC.

For this clone: A far larger clone is one nucleotide away, so this likely arose from a read error. Other DNA sequences in this specimen translate into the identical CDR3. J is TRDJ2 and V is TRDV3, with TRDD3 matching 7 bases. The CDR3 sequence is 16 residues long. Per germline, CDR1 TVYSNPD and CDR2 GDNSRS (reference sequence). CDR3 DNA sequence: TGCGCCTCCAGAGGGGGATGGTTAGCTTTGACAGCACAACTCTTCTTT. Its translation is CASRGGWLALTAQLFF.

By share, this clone counts as large. In the same sample, other DNA sequences code for this CDR3. V gene TRDV2 combines with J gene TRDJ2; TRDD3 matches at 13 bases. There are 17 residues in the CDR3. From germline, CDR1 is GEAIGNYY and CDR2 EKD. V gave up 3 bases and J gave up 4 bases; unmatched junction bases: 7. CDR3 DNA: TGTGCCTGTGACGCCTACTGGGGGATACGCGAGACAGCACAACTCTTCTTT. It yields the protein CACDAYWGIRETAQLFF.

This clone was observed a few times. A far larger clone is one base from this, pointing to a likely read error. The chain links TRDV2 to TRDJ2; 10 bases fit TRDD3. CDR3 length: 15 amino acids. The germline V gene encodes CDR1 GEAIGNYY and CDR2 EKD. CDR3 in amino acids: CACDILGDLTAQPFF. The CDR3 DNA reads as TGTGCCTGTGACATACTGGGGGATTTGACAGCACAACCCTTCTTT.

This clone was counted a few times. The protein given by TCRdb reflects a much larger clone and differs at residue 12 from this DNA's translation, likely from a read error; the protein shown is the DNA's translation. This chain connects TRDV3 to TRDJ3, with a possible D match to TRDD3 (5 bases). The CDR3 extends over 14 amino acids. Germline V CDR1 and CDR2: TVYSNPD, GDNSRS (reference sequence). The CDR3 is CAFGTGWDTRQVFF. The CDR3 region has the DNA TGTGCCTTTGGGACGGGCTGGGACACCCGACAGGTGTTTTTC.

This clone is termed medium-sized. Other nucleotide sequences in the sample specify the same CDR3. The chain is built from TRDV1 and TRDJ1, with 10 bases lining up with TRDD3. The CDR3 runs 23 residues. Trimming took 1 base from V and 9 from J; bases not matched to a gene: 32. CDR1 TSWWSYY and CDR2 QGS come from the germline V gene. In nucleotides, the CDR3 is TGTGCTCTTGGGGAACGAGAGGGCTTCCTACGCTATATACTGGGGGATGCCTCGGAGGAACTCATCTTT. It is translated as CALGEREGFLRYILGDASEELIF.

Comments on this clone: A far larger clone is one nucleotide away, so this likely arose from a read error. Distinct nucleotide sequences in the sample also encode this CDR3. The J gene is TRDJ2, the V gene TRDV2; 9 nucleotides line up with TRDD3. Per the germline V gene, CDR1 is GEAIGNYY and CDR2 is EKD. This CDR3 spans 18 amino acids. Unmatched junction bases numbered 14, after V lost 3 bases and J lost 4 bases. The CDR3, as DNA: TGTGCCTGTGACCCTGTACTGGGGGAGTTACCCCGGACAGCACAACTCTTCTTT. Encoded protein: CACDPVLGELPRTAQLFF.

The chain uses TRAV29/DV5 and TRDJ3; 11 nucleotides align to TRDD3. Germline-derived CDR1 and CDR2 are NSMFDY and ISSIKDK. The CDR3 is 15 residues long. The CDR3 loop reads CSDTGGYWDTRQMFF. The CDR3, as DNA: TGTTCCGATACTGGGGGATACTGGGACACCCGACAGATGTTTTTC.

To note about this clone: The amino acid sequence in TCRdb belongs to a much larger clone and departs from this DNA's translation at residue 3, likely a sequencing read error; the sequence shown is translated from the DNA. Written as DNA, the CDR3 is TGTGCCAGTGACCTACTGGGGGATACGAGCTCCTGGGACACCCGACAGATGTTTTTC. It specifies CASDLLGDTSSWDTRQMFF. The chain is built from TRDV2 and TRDJ3, with 13 bases lining up with TRDD3. The CDR3 contains 19 residues. The germline V gene has CDR1 GEAIGNYY and CDR2 EKD.

This clone rates as large (0.1 to 1%). This same CDR3 is encoded by further DNA sequences in the sample. This chain connects TRDV2 to TRDJ2, with 11 nucleotides matching TRDD3. V gave up 0 bases and J gave up 0 bases; unmatched junction bases: 2. This CDR3 has 17 amino acids. In germline, CDR1 is GEAIGNYY, CDR2 EKD. CDR3 nucleotides: TGTGCCTGTGACACCGTTGGGGGATACGCTTTGACAGCACAACTCTTCTTT. Translation gives CACDTVGGYALTAQLFF.

A remark on this clone: TCRdb's entry gives the protein of a much larger clone, which mismatches this DNA's translation at residue 16, likely from a read error; the protein reported here is translated from the DNA. The chain employs TRDV2 and TRDJ3, with D tentatively TRDD3 (6 bases). The CDR3 covers 18 residues. From germline, CDR1 is GEAIGNYY and CDR2 EKD. The CDR3: CACDTLGPDPGDTRQVFF. In DNA form, the CDR3 reads TGTGCCTGTGACACCCTGGGGCCCGATCCTGGGGACACCCGACAGGTGTTTTTC.

By share, this clone counts as medium-sized. Other nucleotide sequences from this sample produce the same CDR3. The J gene is TRDJ3, the V gene TRDV2; 9 positions agree with TRDD3. Germline lookup yields CDR1 GEAIGNYY and CDR2 EKD. V shed 0 bases and J 0 bases; nucleotides not matched to a gene: 8. The CDR3 spans 20 residues. The CDR3, as DNA: TGTGCCTGTGACACCGTACCGGGGGATACTAGCTCCTGGGACACCCGACAGATGTTTTTC. Translated: CACDTVPGDTSSWDTRQMFF.

This clone was picked up a small number of times. This DNA's translation differs at residue 10 from TCRdb's protein, which comes from a much larger clone; a read error is likely, and the protein shown is translated from the DNA. The same CDR3 is also encoded by other DNA sequences in this sample. The gene calls are TRDV2 and TRDJ3; TRDD3 agrees at 9 bases. The trim removed 1 base at V and 5 bases at J, leaving 5 bases unmatched. The germline CDR1 and CDR2 sequences are GEAIGNYY and EKD. This CDR3 region has 17 residues. The CDR3 DNA reads as TGTGCCTGTGACACTGGGGGATATTCCCGGGACACCCGACAGATGTTTTTC. It codes for CACDTGGYSRDTRQMFF.

In this sample, this clone turned up a few times. For this DNA, TCRdb reports the protein of a much larger clone, which diverges at residue 17, most likely from a read error; the protein presented here is translated directly from the DNA. The CDR3 DNA follows: TGTGCCTGTGACACTGTACTGGGGGCCTTATCCTGGGACACCCGACAGGTGTTTTTC. Residues: CACDTVLGALSWDTRQVFF. The chain links TRDV2 to TRDJ3; 8 nucleotides align to TRDD3. The CDR3 consists of 19 residues. Per germline, CDR1 GEAIGNYY and CDR2 EKD.

This clone was counted a few times. This likely came from a read error, as a far larger clone is one base away. The chain is built from TRDV2 and TRDJ3, with 9 bases fitting TRDD3. The V gene's germline CDR1 is GEAIGNYY and CDR2 EKD. The CDR3 is 15 residues long. The CDR3 loop is CACDRGYADARQMFF. CDR3 nucleotide sequence: TGTGCCTGTGACAGGGGATACGCGGACGCCCGACAGATGTTTTTC.

This clone was found a few times. A read error is the likely source, as a far larger clone sits one nucleotide away. Other DNA sequences from this sample encode an identical CDR3 as well. V is TRDV2 and J is TRDJ3; TRDD3 agrees at 8 bases. This CDR3 has 18 residues. Germline V CDR1 and CDR2: GEAIGNYY, EKD. The CDR3, as DNA: TGTGCCTGTGACACCGTACTGGGGGGTCCCTGGGACACCCGGCAGATGTTTTTC. Residues: CACDTVLGGPWDTRQMFF.